Below, 7 T cell receptor beta chains from the same sample are listed, as sequenced in a study of cytomegalovirus exposure and HLA in healthy donors. The PCR contained 60 Vbeta and 13 Jbeta primers. Only in-frame clones appear in the TCRdb table, and some are missing; sequencing was by immunoSEQ multiplex PCR. The sample lists roughly 120,000 clones; around three quarters were seen once. Sequences were obtained from PBMCs. These receptors were obtained from a woman aged 25-40 years in good health and CMV-seronegative.

The chain employs TRBV25-1 and TRBJ1-1; the match to TRBD1 covers 9 bases. V trimming: 6 bases; J trimming: 7 bases; junction bases outside the gene matches: 6. The CDR3 contains 13 residues. Per the germline V gene, CDR1 is MGHDK and CDR2 is SYGVNS. CDR3 in DNA: TGTGCCAGCAGCCGGACAGGGGCCATTGAAGCTTTCTTT. Amino acids: CASSRTGAIEAFF.

The chain joins TRBV15 to TRBJ1-2; 8 bases align to TRBD1. CDR1 LNHNV and CDR2 YYDKDF come from the germline V gene (reference sequence). V shed 5 bases, J shed 4 bases, and the junction held 3 bases outside the gene matches. The CDR3 loop spans 13 amino acids. The CDR3 region is CATSGGTGYGYTF. The CDR3 coding sequence is TGTGCCACCAGCGGGGGGACAGGCTATGGCTACACCTTC.

This chain connects TRBV6-1 to TRBJ1-1; 10 nucleotides line up with TRBD1. Germline CDR1 MNHNS, CDR2 SASEGT. The CDR3 covers 14 residues. V lost 8 bases and J lost 4; bases outside the gene matches: 7. CDR3 sequence (DNA): TGTGCCAGCCGACCCGGGACAGGGGTCACTGAAGCTTTCTTT. Residues: CASRPGTGVTEAFF.

The CDR3: CASTTGGNNYGYTF. The CDR3 DNA follows: TGCGCCAGCACCACAGGGGGCAATAACTATGGCTACACCTTC. The V gene is TRBV5-1, the J gene TRBJ1-2, with 9 positions matching TRBD1. Trimming removed 6 bases from V and 1 base from J; junction bases left unmatched: 4. Germline V lookup: CDR1 SGHRS, CDR2 YFSETQ. The CDR3 covers 14 residues.

This chain links TRBV5-1 with TRBJ2-3; 9 bases are shared with TRBD2. Germline V CDR1 and CDR2: SGHRS, YFSETQ. The CDR3 has 16 amino acids. Germline trimming cut 0 bases from V and 3 bases from J; bases unmatched to any gene: 5. CDR3 nucleotide sequence: TGCGCCAGCAGCTTGGTAGCGGGGGTGGGGACAGATACGCAGTATTTT. Translation gives CASSLVAGVGTDTQYF.

This clone was recorded a few times. This chain uses TRBV6-5 with TRBJ1-1; the D gene is possibly TRBD1 (5 bases). Trimming shortened V by 7 bases and J by 4 bases, and 19 bases separated the two germline ends. The CDR3 is 15 residues long. The germline gives CDR1 MNHEY, CDR2 SVGAGI. CDR3 amino acids: CASTIDRRGVTEAFF. CDR3 DNA sequence: TGTGCCAGCACAATAGACCGACGGGGGGTCACTGAAGCTTTCTTT.

CDR3 sequence (DNA): TGTGCCTGGGGAGGGACCTTTGGAAACACCATATATTTT. This translates into CAWGGTFGNTIYF. This chain connects TRBV30 to TRBJ1-3; D possibly corresponds to TRBD1 (5 bases). Trimming cost V 5 bases and J 3 bases, with 11 bases left between them. Germline V gene sequence: CDR1 GTSNPN, CDR2 SVGIG (reference sequence). This CDR3 comprises 13 residues.